These T cell receptor beta chains were read from a single sample in a study of blood T cell repertoires in COVID-19. Clones were sequenced by immunoSEQ multiplex PCR, and TCRdb holds only the in-frame ones, with some missing. The sample consists of 150,000 or so clones, approximately 83% of them appearing once. Sequencing input: peripheral blood. All receptors come from a human donor in a cohort sampled during active COVID-19. CDR3s include the opening cysteine and the closing phenylalanine or tryptophan. Each record gives: CDR3 protein, CDR3 DNA, D gene, V gene, clone size, J gene. A D gene is named only where the DNA matches it firmly. Rows may omit the clone size; those that give it use once, few, many or a size class.

cdr3_aa: CASSTAAHQETQYF; cdr3_nt: TGTGCCAGCAGCACAGCAGCCCACCAAGAGACCCAGTACTTC; d_call: NA; v_call: TRBV7-3; clone_size: NA; j_call: TRBJ2-5
cdr3_aa: CASSPGLAPVQETQYF; cdr3_nt: TGTGCCAGCAGTCCCGGACTAGCGCCTGTTCAAGAGACCCAGTACTTC; d_call: TRBD2; v_call: TRBV27; clone_size: NA; j_call: TRBJ2-5
cdr3_aa: CASTRGTGGLPNEKLFF; cdr3_nt: TGTGCCAGCACCAGGGGGACAGGGGGCCTCCCTAATGAAAAACTGTTTTTT; d_call: TRBD1; v_call: TRBV7-3; clone_size: NA; j_call: TRBJ1-4
cdr3_aa: CASSEGQSSYGYTF; cdr3_nt: TGCGCCAGCAGTGAGGGTCAGTCAAGCTATGGCTACACCTTC; d_call: NA; v_call: TRBV10-2; clone_size: NA; j_call: TRBJ1-2
cdr3_aa: CASSRPAGGGVNEQFF; cdr3_nt: TGTGCCAGCAGTCGACCAGCGGGAGGGGGCGTAAATGAGCAGTTCTTC; d_call: TRBD2; v_call: TRBV6-6; clone_size: NA; j_call: TRBJ2-1
cdr3_aa: CASSRTGGSSYNEQFF; cdr3_nt: TGTGCCAGCAGTCGCACAGGGGGCAGCTCCTACAATGAGCAGTTCTTC; d_call: TRBD1; v_call: TRBV6-4; clone_size: NA; j_call: TRBJ2-1
cdr3_aa: CASSEWRTGSYEQYF; cdr3_nt: TGTGCCAGCAGTGAATGGAGGACAGGCTCCTACGAGCAGTACTTC; d_call: TRBD1; v_call: TRBV25-1; clone_size: few; j_call: TRBJ2-7
cdr3_aa: CASSPRGQNTDTQYF; cdr3_nt: TGTGCCAGCAGCCCTAGGGGGCAAAACACAGATACGCAGTATTTT; d_call: TRBD1; v_call: TRBV4-2; clone_size: NA; j_call: TRBJ2-3
cdr3_aa: CATSVERDRTYEQYF; cdr3_nt: TGTGCCACCAGTGTCGAGAGGGACAGGACCTACGAGCAGTACTTC; d_call: TRBD1; v_call: TRBV24-1; clone_size: NA; j_call: TRBJ2-7
cdr3_aa: CASSLYGRYTEAFF; cdr3_nt: TGTGCCAGCAGTTTATATGGTCGGTACACTGAAGCTTTCTTT; d_call: NA; v_call: TRBV27; clone_size: NA; j_call: TRBJ1-1
cdr3_aa: CSVVLGLRQETQYF; cdr3_nt: TGCAGCGTGGTTTTGGGACTCAGACAAGAGACCCAGTACTTC; d_call: NA; v_call: TRBV29-1; clone_size: NA; j_call: TRBJ2-5
cdr3_aa: CASSSSGAFYNEQFF; cdr3_nt: TGTGCCAGCAGCTCGAGCGGGGCCTTCTACAATGAGCAGTTCTTC; d_call: TRBD2; v_call: TRBV7-6; clone_size: NA; j_call: TRBJ2-1
cdr3_aa: CSVHIARDATEAFF; cdr3_nt: TGCAGCGTCCACATAGCCCGTGACGCAACTGAAGCTTTCTTT; d_call: NA; v_call: TRBV29-1; clone_size: NA; j_call: TRBJ1-1
cdr3_aa: CASSIGGTSGRSRNEQFF; cdr3_nt: TGTGCCAGTAGTATAGGCGGGACTAGCGGGAGAAGTCGGAATGAGCAGTTCTTC; d_call: TRBD2; v_call: TRBV19; clone_size: NA; j_call: TRBJ2-1
cdr3_aa: CAWHPPDRGRWETQYF; cdr3_nt: TGTGCCTGGCACCCTCCGGACAGGGGGCGATGGGAGACCCAGTACTTC; d_call: TRBD1; v_call: TRBV30; clone_size: NA; j_call: TRBJ2-5
cdr3_aa: CASSFETGTSSLYF; cdr3_nt: TGCGCCAGCAGCTTTGAAACCGGGACTAGCTCTCTGTACTTC; d_call: TRBD2; v_call: TRBV5-1; clone_size: NA; j_call: TRBJ2-7
cdr3_aa: CASSPSGHEQYF; cdr3_nt: TGTGCCAGCAGCCCCTCAGGCCACGAGCAGTACTTC; d_call: NA; v_call: TRBV12-3/TRBV12-4; clone_size: once; j_call: TRBJ2-7
cdr3_aa: CASSIGYEQYF; cdr3_nt: TGTGCCAGTAGTATCGGGTACGAGCAGTACTTC; d_call: NA; v_call: TRBV19; clone_size: NA; j_call: TRBJ2-7
cdr3_aa: CASSEDRDYGYTF; cdr3_nt: TGTGCCAGCAGTGAAGACAGGGACTATGGCTACACCTTC; d_call: NA; v_call: TRBV2; clone_size: NA; j_call: TRBJ1-2
cdr3_aa: CASSSPGVPPETQYF; cdr3_nt: TGTGCCAGCAGCTCCCCGGGGGTCCCTCCGGAGACCCAGTACTTC; d_call: NA; v_call: TRBV11-2; clone_size: NA; j_call: TRBJ2-5
cdr3_aa: CASSWTSGAGTQYF; cdr3_nt: TGTGCCAGCAGCTGGACTAGCGGGGCGGGGACCCAGTACTTC; d_call: TRBD2; v_call: TRBV6-4; clone_size: NA; j_call: TRBJ2-5
cdr3_aa: CASSYGTPTGELFF; cdr3_nt: TGTGCCAGCAGCTACGGGACTCCCACCGGGGAGCTGTTTTTT; d_call: NA; v_call: TRBV7-3; clone_size: few; j_call: TRBJ2-2
cdr3_aa: CASSALSNEQYF; cdr3_nt: TGCGCCAGCAGTGCATTGAGCAACGAGCAGTACTTC; d_call: NA; v_call: TRBV10-2; clone_size: NA; j_call: TRBJ2-7
cdr3_aa: CASRNRVLTDTQYF; cdr3_nt: TGTGCCAGCAGGAACAGGGTATTGACAGATACGCAGTATTTT; d_call: NA; v_call: TRBV7-2; clone_size: NA; j_call: TRBJ2-3
cdr3_aa: CASSPGQGTRNEQYF; cdr3_nt: TGTGCCAGCAGCCCCGGACAGGGCACTAGGAACGAGCAGTACTTC; d_call: TRBD1; v_call: TRBV3-1/TRBV3-2; clone_size: NA; j_call: TRBJ2-7
cdr3_aa: CATSRRGRADYGYTF; cdr3_nt: TGTGCCACCAGCAGGAGGGGGAGGGCGGACTATGGCTACACCTTC; d_call: NA; v_call: TRBV15; clone_size: NA; j_call: TRBJ1-2
cdr3_aa: CASSRQTSSGEQYF; cdr3_nt: TGTGCCAGCAGCCGTCAAACCAGTTCGGGCGAGCAGTACTTC; d_call: NA; v_call: TRBV16; clone_size: NA; j_call: TRBJ2-7